This T cell receptor beta chain was retrieved from a study of spatial heterogeneity in lung cancer. Study as a whole: Averaged across combinations, each unique TCR and UMI pairing appeared more than ten times in raw reads, which were uncorrected.

Time point defined: sample taken at primary tumor resection. Without sorting, whole RNA was sequenced from tumor, nontumor lung or frozen PBMC. A total of roughly 72 untreated early-stage non-small cell lung cancer patients served as donors. TCRdb re-called the 5' RACE reads through MiXCR, storing one row per CDR3 protein. The sample carries 990 or so distinct CDR3 sequences, 25% to 30% recorded once. For this clonotype: This beta chain was picked up by a library intended for alpha chains and is off target, so its count carries little meaning.

CDR3 size: 13 residues. V lost 3 bases to trimming and J lost 2 bases, with 7 bases between them. Germline V gives CDR1 SGHAT, CDR2 FQNNGV. J is TRBJ1-1 and V is TRBV11-2; D is undetermined. Sequences were derived from PBMCs, sampled at surgery. This receptor was taken from a female donor with early-stage non-small cell lung cancer. CDR3 bases: TGTGCCAGCAGCTTCTCAGCCAACACTGAAGCTTTCTTT. Its protein product is CASSFSANTEAFF.